Listed here are 17 T cell receptor beta chains from one sample, sequenced in a study of CD8 T cells in Susac syndrome. With random hexamers, about 0.45 to 1 ug RNA was reverse transcribed. TCRdb used MiXCR to reprocess the immunoSEQ multiplex PCR reads, holding one entry per CDR3 protein. The sample consists of 70,000 to 95,000 distinct CDR3 sequences, around 94% of them appearing once. Sequenced input: CD8+ T cells from PBMCs. Receptors originate from a human donor with Susac syndrome.

The chain combines TRBV4-3 with TRBJ1-2, with D possibly TRBD1 on 5 matching bases. Trimming left V 1 base short and J 1 base short, with 13 bases between. The V gene's germline CDR1 is LGHNA and CDR2 YSLEER. The CDR3 extends over 16 amino acids. The CDR3 loop is CASSQAEGLVNYGYTF. Here the CDR3 DNA reads TGCGCCAGCAGCCAAGCAGAGGGGCTAGTTAACTATGGCTACACCTTC.

The chain has TRBV3-1 and TRBJ2-5, with 8 bases aligning to TRBD2. The junction had 11 bases not matched to a gene; V was cut back by 0 bases and J by 2 bases. Germline-derived CDR1 and CDR2 are LGHDT and YNNKEL (reference sequence). The CDR3 has 18 residues. Here the CDR3 DNA reads TGTGCCAGCAGCCAAGATGAATGGCGAGCGGGGGAACAAGAGACCCAGTACTTC. As protein: CASSQDEWRAGEQETQYF.

This chain uses TRBV12-3 or TRBV12-4 with TRBJ2-4; 10 nucleotides line up with TRBD2. The V and J ends lost 3 bases and 0 bases, in that order; junction bases with no gene match: 8. The CDR3 runs 18 residues. The CDR3 DNA reads TGTGCCAGCAGTTTCTTGCTAGCGGGGGCCCTAGCCAAAAACATTCAGTACTTC. This sequence encodes CASSFLLAGALAKNIQYF.

This chain links TRBV28 with TRBJ2-7; no clear D. CDR1 is MDHEN, CDR2 SYDVKM, per germline. The CDR3 has 13 amino acids. The ends were cut back, 1 base at V and 8 bases at J, with 12 bases in the middle. The CDR3, as DNA: TGTGCCAGCAGTTTATTCAGCTTTTTCAAGCAGTACTTC. Encoded protein: CASSLFSFFKQYF.

J is TRBJ2-7 and V is TRBV7-6; maybe TRBD1 (6 bases). The CDR3 runs 14 residues. V gave up 3 bases and J gave up 1 base, with 10 bases separating them. Germline V gene lookup returns CDR1 SGHVS and CDR2 FNYEAQ. CDR3 sequence reads: CASSLGTRSYEQYF. CDR3 in DNA: TGTGCCAGCAGCTTGGGGACACGGTCCTACGAGCAGTACTTC.

This clonotype appeared a single time. The rearrangement uses TRBV27 and TRBJ2-7; D is perhaps TRBD1 (5 bases). From germline, CDR1 is MNHEY and CDR2 SMNVEV (reference sequence). The CDR3 loop spans 13 amino acids. The V end was cut by 5 bases, the J end by 6 bases, with 14 bases between. CDR3 nucleotide sequence: TGTGCCAGCAGTCTCCTCTCAGGGTCCGAGCAGTACTTC. Its protein is CASSLLSGSEQYF.

V gene TRBV12-3 or TRBV12-4 combines with J gene TRBJ1-4; TRBD1 might be the D (6 bases). This CDR3 has 16 residues. The V and J ends lost 6 bases and 7 bases respectively, with 21 bases between them. The CDR3 DNA reads TGTGCCAGCAGCTCTCTCCTACAGGGTGAGGCTGAAAAACTGTTTTTT. Translating it yields CASSSLLQGEAEKLFF.

The chain has TRBV20-1 and TRBJ2-5, with D unresolved. The germline V gene encodes CDR1 DFQATT and CDR2 SNEGSKA (reference sequence). The CDR3 extends over 12 amino acids. Trimming took 6 bases from V and 3 from J, leaving 11 bases between them. The CDR3 nucleotides read TGCAGTGCAGGAGCCTTGGAAGAGACCCAGTACTTC. It translates to CSAGALEETQYF.

V and J are TRBV27 and TRBJ2-7; possible D gene TRBD1, 5 bases. The CDR3 covers 13 residues. The V gene's germline CDR1 is MNHEY and CDR2 SMNVEV (reference sequence). V was shortened by 2 bases and J by 4 bases, with 9 bases between the two germline ends. The CDR3 DNA reads as TGTGCCAGCAGTTTAAAACAGGCGTACGAGCAGTACTTC. Amino acids: CASSLKQAYEQYF.

The rearrangement uses TRBV30 and TRBJ2-5; D call uncertain. Per germline, CDR1 GTSNPN and CDR2 SVGIG (reference sequence). Trimming took 2 bases from V and 6 from J, leaving 16 bases between them. The CDR3 contains 14 residues. In DNA, the CDR3 is TGTGCCTGGAGTTTGGGTCGGACCCCCAAGACCCAGTACTTC. Its protein is CAWSLGRTPKTQYF.

The chain is built from TRBV14 and TRBJ2-1, with D possibly matching TRBD2 (6 bases). With 4 bases removed from V and 7 bases from J, the gap between germline ends came to 17 bases. This CDR3 has 15 amino acids. The germline V gene encodes CDR1 SGHDN and CDR2 FVKESK. The CDR3 protein is CASSLGEVVRNEQFF. DNA for the CDR3: TGTGCCAGCAGCCTTGGGGAGGTAGTGAGGAATGAGCAGTTCTTC.

This chain joins TRBV29-1 and TRBJ2-5; D is tentatively TRBD1 or TRBD2 (6 bases each). V was cut by 0 bases and J by 10 bases, with 12 bases left in between. The CDR3 sequence is 12 residues long. The germline CDR1 and CDR2 sequences are SQVTM and ANQGSEA. The CDR3 spells CSVEEGGSGQYF. CDR3 nucleotides: TGCAGCGTTGAAGAAGGGGGGTCGGGCCAGTACTTC.

This chain uses TRBV12-3 or TRBV12-4 with TRBJ2-1; possible D gene TRBD2, 6 bases. The CDR3 totals 13 residues. Trimming removed 6 bases at V and 8 bases at J, with 14 bases between. The chain's CDR3 is CASRETSFHEQFF. In DNA form, the CDR3 reads TGTGCCAGCAGAGAGACTAGTTTCCATGAGCAGTTCTTC.

The chain joins TRBV27 to TRBJ2-7; D is unresolved. The germline V gene has CDR1 MNHEY and CDR2 SMNVEV (reference sequence). The CDR3 is made up of 13 amino acids. Trimming pared 2 bases from V and 1 base from J, leaving 6 bases between. CDR3 in amino acids: CASSLSRSYEQYF. CDR3 bases: TGTGCCAGCAGTTTAAGCCGATCCTACGAGCAGTACTTC.

The CDR3 DNA is TGTGCCAGCAGCTTAGCTGTTGGTTTCCAAGAGACCCAGTACTTC. As protein: CASSLAVGFQETQYF. The V call is TRBV7-2, the J call TRBJ2-5; D not resolved. The ends were cut back, 0 bases at V and 1 base at J, with 9 bases in the middle. The CDR3 length is 15 residues. Germline V lookup: CDR1 SGHTA, CDR2 FQGNSA. Full variable domain (remainder filled in from reference TRBV7-2 and TRBJ2-5): GAGVSQSPSNKVTEKGKDVELRCDPISGHTALYWYRQSLGQGLEFLIYFQGNSAPDKSGLPSDRFSAERTGGSVSTLTIQRTQQEDSAVYLCASSLAVGFQETQYFGPGTRLLVL.

This chain uses TRBV7-9 with TRBJ2-5; no clear D gene. This CDR3 has 12 residues. Trimming removed 1 base from V and 5 bases from J, with 5 bases in between. Looked up from germline, CDR1 is SEHNR and CDR2 is FQNEAQ (reference sequence). The CDR3 is CASSLEVETQYF. CDR3 nucleotides: TGTGCCAGCAGCTTAGAGGTGGAGACCCAGTACTTC.

The chain has TRBV7-2 and TRBJ1-6, with a weak D call TRBD1 (5 bases). V lost 4 bases and J 7 bases, leaving 8 bases between the germline ends. Germline V gene lookup returns CDR1 SGHTA and CDR2 FQGNSA. The CDR3 loop spans 13 amino acids. DNA of the CDR3: TGTGCCAGCAGCTCGGGACGGAATTCACCCCTCCACTTT. Translation: CASSSGRNSPLHF.